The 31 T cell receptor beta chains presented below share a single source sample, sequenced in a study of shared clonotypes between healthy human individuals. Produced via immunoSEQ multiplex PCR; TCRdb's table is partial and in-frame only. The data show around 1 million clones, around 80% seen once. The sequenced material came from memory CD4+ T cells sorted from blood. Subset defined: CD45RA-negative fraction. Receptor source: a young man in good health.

CDR3 nucleotides: TGCGCCAGCAGTGAGGCGAGGGACAGCCCTAATTCACCCCTCCACTTT. Amino acid sequence: CASSEARDSPNSPLHF. The chain couples TRBV10-2 to TRBJ1-6, with 7 bases aligning to TRBD1. The CDR3 runs 16 residues. With 2 bases clipped from V and 6 bases from J, the junction kept 7 bases outside the gene matches. Germline V gives CDR1 WSHSY, CDR2 SAAADI.

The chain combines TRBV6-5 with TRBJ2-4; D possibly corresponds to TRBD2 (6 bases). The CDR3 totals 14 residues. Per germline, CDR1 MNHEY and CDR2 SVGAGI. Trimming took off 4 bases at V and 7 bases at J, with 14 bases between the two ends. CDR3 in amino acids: CASSSGSAGNIQYF. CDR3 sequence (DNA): TGTGCCAGCAGTTCTGGGTCCGCGGGGAACATTCAGTACTTC.

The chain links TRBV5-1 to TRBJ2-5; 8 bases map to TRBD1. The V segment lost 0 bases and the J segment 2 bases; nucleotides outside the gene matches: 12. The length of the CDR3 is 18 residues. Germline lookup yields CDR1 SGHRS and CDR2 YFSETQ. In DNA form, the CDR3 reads TGCGCCAGCAGCTTGGAGGGGCCAGGGGGCCGTACTCAAGAGACCCAGTACTTC. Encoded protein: CASSLEGPGGRTQETQYF.

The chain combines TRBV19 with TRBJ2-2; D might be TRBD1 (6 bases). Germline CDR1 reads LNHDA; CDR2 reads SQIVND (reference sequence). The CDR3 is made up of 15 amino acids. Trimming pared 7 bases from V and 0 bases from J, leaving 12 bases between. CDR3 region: CASIGGSANTGELFF. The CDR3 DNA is TGTGCCAGTATAGGGGGATCCGCGAACACCGGGGAGCTGTTTTTT.

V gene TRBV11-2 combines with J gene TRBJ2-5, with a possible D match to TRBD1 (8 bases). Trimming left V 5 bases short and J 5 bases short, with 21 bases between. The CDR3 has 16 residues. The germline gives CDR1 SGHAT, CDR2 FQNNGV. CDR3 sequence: CASSPYGQGGRETQYF. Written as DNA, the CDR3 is TGTGCCAGCAGCCCATACGGACAGGGAGGGCGGGAGACCCAGTACTTC.

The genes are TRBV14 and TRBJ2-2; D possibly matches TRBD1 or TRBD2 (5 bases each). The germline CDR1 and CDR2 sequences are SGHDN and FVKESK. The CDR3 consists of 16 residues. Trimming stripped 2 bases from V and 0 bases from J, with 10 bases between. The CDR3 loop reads CASSQPGDANTGELFF. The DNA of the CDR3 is TGTGCCAGCAGCCAACCCGGGGACGCGAACACCGGGGAGCTGTTTTTT.

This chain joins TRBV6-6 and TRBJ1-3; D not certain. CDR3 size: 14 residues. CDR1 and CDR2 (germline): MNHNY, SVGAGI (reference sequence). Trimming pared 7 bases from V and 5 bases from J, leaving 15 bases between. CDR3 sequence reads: CASTLGVARNTIYF. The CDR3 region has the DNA TGTGCCAGCACCCTCGGGGTGGCACGAAACACCATATATTTT.

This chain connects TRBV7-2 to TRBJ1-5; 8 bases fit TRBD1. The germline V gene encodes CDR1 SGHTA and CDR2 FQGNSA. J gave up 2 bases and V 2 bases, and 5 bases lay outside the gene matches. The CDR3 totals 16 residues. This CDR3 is CASSLSKDRGNQPQHF. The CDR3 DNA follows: TGTGCCAGCAGCTTATCAAAGGACAGGGGCAATCAGCCCCAGCATTTT. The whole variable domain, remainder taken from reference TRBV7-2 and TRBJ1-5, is GAGVSQSPSNKVTEKGKDVELRCDPISGHTALYWYRQSLGQGLEFLIYFQGNSAPDKSGLPSDRFSAERTGGSVSTLTIQRTQQEDSAVYLCASSLSKDRGNQPQHFGDGTRLSIL.

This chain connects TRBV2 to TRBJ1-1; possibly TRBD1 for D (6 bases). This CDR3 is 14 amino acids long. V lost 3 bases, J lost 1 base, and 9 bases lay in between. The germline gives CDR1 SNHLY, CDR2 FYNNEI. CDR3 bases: TGTGCCAGCAGTGAGAAGGGGGGGAACACTGAAGCTTTCTTT. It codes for CASSEKGGNTEAFF.

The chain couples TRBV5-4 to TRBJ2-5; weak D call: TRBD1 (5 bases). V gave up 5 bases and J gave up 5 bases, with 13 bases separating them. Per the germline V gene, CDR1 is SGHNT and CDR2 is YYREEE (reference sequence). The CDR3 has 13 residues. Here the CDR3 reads CASRYQGMETQYF. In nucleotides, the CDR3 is TGTGCCAGCAGGTATCAGGGAATGGAGACCCAGTACTTC.

CDR3 sequence: CASSGDRGLSETQYF. CDR3 nucleotide sequence: TGTGCCAGCAGCGGAGATCGGGGGCTCTCAGAGACCCAGTACTTC. The chain recombines TRBV7-2 with TRBJ2-5, with D perhaps assigned TRBD1 or TRBD2 (6 bases each). Trimming shortened V by 5 bases and J by 4 bases, and 17 bases separated the two germline ends. Looked up from germline, CDR1 is SGHTA and CDR2 is FQGNSA. The CDR3 spans 15 residues.

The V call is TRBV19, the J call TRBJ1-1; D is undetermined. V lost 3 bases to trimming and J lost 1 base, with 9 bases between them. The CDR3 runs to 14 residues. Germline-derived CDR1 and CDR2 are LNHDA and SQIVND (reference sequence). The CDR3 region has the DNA TGTGCCAGTAGTATTGCTCAGAAGAACACTGAAGCTTTCTTT. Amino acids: CASSIAQKNTEAFF.

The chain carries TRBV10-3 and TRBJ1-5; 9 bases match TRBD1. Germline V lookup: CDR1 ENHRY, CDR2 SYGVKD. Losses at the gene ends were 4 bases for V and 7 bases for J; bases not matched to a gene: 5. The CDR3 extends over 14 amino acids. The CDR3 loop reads CAISGDRGAQPQHF. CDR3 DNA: TGTGCCATCAGTGGAGACAGGGGGGCCCAGCCCCAGCATTTT.

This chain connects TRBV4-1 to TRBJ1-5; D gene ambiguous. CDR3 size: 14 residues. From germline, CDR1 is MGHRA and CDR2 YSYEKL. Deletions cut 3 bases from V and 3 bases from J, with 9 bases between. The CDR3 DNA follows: TGCGCCAGCAGCCAGACCCACCACAATCAGCCCCAGCATTTT. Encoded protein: CASSQTHHNQPQHF.

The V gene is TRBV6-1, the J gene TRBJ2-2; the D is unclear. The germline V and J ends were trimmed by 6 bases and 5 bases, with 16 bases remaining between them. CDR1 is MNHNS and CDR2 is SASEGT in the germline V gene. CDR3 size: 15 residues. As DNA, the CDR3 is TGTGCCAGCAGAGCCCCACAACCGGCAACCGGGGAGCTGTTTTTT. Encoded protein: CASRAPQPATGELFF.

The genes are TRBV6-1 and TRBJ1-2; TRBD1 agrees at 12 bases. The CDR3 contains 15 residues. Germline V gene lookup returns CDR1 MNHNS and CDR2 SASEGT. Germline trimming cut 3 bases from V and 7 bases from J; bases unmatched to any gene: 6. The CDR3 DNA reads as TGTGCCAGCAGTGAGGGGACAGGGGGCTTGCGTGGCTACACCTTC. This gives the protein CASSEGTGGLRGYTF.

CDR3 sequence reads: CASSPTKRGAETQYF. The CDR3, as DNA: TGTGCCAGCAGCCCCACTAAGCGGGGGGCCGAGACCCAGTACTTC. This sequence joins TRBV28 and TRBJ2-5; TRBD2 agrees at 9 bases. J lost 5 bases, V lost 6 bases, and 10 bases had no gene match. The CDR3 extends over 15 amino acids. The germline gives CDR1 MDHEN, CDR2 SYDVKM.

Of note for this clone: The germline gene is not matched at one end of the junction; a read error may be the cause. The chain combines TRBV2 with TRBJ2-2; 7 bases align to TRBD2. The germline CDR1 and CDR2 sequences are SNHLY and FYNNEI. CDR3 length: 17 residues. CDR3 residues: CASSDDSAGAKTGELFF. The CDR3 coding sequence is TGTGCCAGCAGTGATGACTCGGCGGGAGCGAAGACCGGGGAGCTGTTTTTT.

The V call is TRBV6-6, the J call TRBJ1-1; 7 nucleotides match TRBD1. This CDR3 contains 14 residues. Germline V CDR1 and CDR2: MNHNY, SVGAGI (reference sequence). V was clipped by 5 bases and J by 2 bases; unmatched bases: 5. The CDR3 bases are TGTGCCAGCAGTCGGGACAGAGCAAACACTGAAGCTTTCTTT. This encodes CASSRDRANTEAFF.

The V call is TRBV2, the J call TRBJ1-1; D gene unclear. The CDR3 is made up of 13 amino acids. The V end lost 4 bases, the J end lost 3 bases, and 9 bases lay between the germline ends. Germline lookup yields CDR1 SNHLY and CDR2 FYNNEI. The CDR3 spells CASSVRQYTEAFF. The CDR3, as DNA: TGTGCCAGCAGTGTAAGGCAGTACACTGAAGCTTTCTTT.

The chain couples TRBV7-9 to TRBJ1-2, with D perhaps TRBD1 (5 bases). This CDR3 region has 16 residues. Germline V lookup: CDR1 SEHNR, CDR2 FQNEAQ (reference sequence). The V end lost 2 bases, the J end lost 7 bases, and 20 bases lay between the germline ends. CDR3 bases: TGTGCCAGCAGCTTATTTAGTTTGGGGGTCTCATTTGGCTACACCTTC. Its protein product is CASSLFSLGVSFGYTF.

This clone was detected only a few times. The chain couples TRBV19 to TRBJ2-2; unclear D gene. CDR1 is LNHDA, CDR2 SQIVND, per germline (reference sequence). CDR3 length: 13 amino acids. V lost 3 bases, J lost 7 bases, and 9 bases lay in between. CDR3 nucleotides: TGTGCCAGTAGTATTGGTAACGTCGGGGAGCTGTTTTTT. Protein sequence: CASSIGNVGELFF.

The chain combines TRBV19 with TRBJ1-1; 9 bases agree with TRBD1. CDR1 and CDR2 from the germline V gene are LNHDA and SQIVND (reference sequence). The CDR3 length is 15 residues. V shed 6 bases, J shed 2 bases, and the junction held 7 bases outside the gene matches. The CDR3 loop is CASRDNRGRNTEAFF. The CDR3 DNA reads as TGTGCCAGTAGAGATAACAGGGGGCGCAACACTGAAGCTTTCTTT.

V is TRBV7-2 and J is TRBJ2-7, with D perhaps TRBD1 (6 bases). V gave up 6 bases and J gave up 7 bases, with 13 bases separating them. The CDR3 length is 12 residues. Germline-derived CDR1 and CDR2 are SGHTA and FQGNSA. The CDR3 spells CASSLSRGEQYF. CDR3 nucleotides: TGTGCCAGCAGTTTGTCTAGGGGGGAGCAGTACTTC.

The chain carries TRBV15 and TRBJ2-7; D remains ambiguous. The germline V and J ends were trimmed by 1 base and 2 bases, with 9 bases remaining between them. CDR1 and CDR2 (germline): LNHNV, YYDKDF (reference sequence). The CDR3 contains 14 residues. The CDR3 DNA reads TGTGCCACCAGCAGAGGACGGTACCCCTACGAGCAGTACTTC. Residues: CATSRGRYPYEQYF.

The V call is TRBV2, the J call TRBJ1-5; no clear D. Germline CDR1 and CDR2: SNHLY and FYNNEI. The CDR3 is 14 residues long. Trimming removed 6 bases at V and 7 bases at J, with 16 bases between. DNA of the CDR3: TGTGCCAGCAGAGCCGTTTCGGACGGGCAGCCCCAGCATTTT. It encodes CASRAVSDGQPQHF.

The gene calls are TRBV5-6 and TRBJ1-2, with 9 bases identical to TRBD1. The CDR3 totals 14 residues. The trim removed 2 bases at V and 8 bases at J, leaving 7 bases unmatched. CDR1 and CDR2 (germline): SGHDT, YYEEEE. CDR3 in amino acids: CASSLEYGTGGYTF. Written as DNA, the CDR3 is TGTGCCAGCAGCTTAGAGTATGGGACAGGGGGCTACACCTTC.

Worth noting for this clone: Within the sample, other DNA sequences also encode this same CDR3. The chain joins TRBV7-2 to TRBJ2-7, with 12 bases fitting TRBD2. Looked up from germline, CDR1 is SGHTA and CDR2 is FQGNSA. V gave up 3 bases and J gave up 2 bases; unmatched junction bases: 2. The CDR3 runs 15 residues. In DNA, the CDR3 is TGTGCCAGCAGCTTCGGACTAGCGGGGACCTACGAGCAGTACTTC. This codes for CASSFGLAGTYEQYF.

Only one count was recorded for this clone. The CDR3 sequence is CASSLGTGTAETQYF. The CDR3 region has the DNA TGCGCCAGCAGCTTGGGGACCGGCACGGCTGAGACCCAGTACTTC. V usage is TRBV5-1 and J usage is TRBJ2-5; no clear D. The V and J ends lost 0 bases and 5 bases respectively, with 14 bases between them. This CDR3 comprises 15 residues. Germline V gene lookup returns CDR1 SGHRS and CDR2 YFSETQ. The full variable domain, in which reference TRBV5-1 and TRBJ2-5 provide the parts outside the CDR3, is KAGVTQTPRYLIKTRGQQVTLSCSPISGHRSVSWYQQTPGQGLQFLFEYFSETQRNKGNFPGRFSGRQFSNSRSEMNVSTLELGDSALYLCASSLGTGTAETQYFGPGTRLLVL.

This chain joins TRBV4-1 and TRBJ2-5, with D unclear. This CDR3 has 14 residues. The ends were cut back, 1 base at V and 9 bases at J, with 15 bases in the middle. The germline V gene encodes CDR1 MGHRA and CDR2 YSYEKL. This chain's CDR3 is CASSQVERLVSQYF. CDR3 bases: TGCGCCAGCAGCCAAGTGGAGCGCCTGGTTTCCCAGTACTTC.

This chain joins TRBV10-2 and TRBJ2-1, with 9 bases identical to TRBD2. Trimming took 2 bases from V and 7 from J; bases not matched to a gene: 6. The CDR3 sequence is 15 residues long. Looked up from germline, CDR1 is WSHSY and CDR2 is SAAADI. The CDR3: CASSENSGRFNEQFF. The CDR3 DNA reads TGCGCCAGCAGTGAGAATAGCGGGAGATTTAATGAGCAGTTCTTC.